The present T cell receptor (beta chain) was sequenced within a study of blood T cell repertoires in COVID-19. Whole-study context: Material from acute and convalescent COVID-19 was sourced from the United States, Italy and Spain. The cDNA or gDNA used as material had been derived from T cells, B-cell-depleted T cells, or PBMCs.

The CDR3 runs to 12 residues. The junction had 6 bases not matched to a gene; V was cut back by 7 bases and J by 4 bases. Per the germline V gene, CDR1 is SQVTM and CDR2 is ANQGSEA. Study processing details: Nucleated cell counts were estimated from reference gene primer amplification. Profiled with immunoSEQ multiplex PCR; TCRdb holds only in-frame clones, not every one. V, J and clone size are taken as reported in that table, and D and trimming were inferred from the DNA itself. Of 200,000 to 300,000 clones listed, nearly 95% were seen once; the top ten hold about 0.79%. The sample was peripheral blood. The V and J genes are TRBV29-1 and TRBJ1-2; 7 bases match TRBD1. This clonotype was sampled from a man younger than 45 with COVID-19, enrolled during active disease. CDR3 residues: CSAGTDIYGYTF. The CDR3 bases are TGCAGCGCTGGGACAGACATCTATGGCTACACCTTC.